The clone carrying this T cell receptor (beta chain) occurred once. Antigen specificity is unknown. The junction departs from germline at one end; a sequencing error may be responsible. The data derive from a study of graft-versus-host responses after intestinal transplantation. Overall study context: Multivisceral, liver-intestinal, or isolated intestinal transplants were given to recipients.

Germline values: CDR1 MNHNS, CDR2 SASEGT. CDR3 length: 14 amino acids. The method was immunoSEQ multiplex PCR; TCRdb's version includes in-frame clones alone and lacks a portion of them. This sample has 25,000 to 30,000 clones, with around four fifths found just once. Study-wide findings and caveats: Allografts from individuals with graft-donor T cell macrochimerism displayed high graft-versus-host to host-versus-graft clonal ratios.

Graft-derived tissue was subjected to processing to liberate intraepithelial and lamina propria lymphocytes. The chain joins TRBV6-1 to TRBJ1-3; D is perhaps TRBD1 (5 bases). This sequence was found in a human patient who received an intestinal transplant, so some T cells may come from the graft donor. The sample was ileum tissue, taken 98 days after intestinal transplantation. As DNA, the CDR3 is TGTGCCAGCAGAGAAGGGGTCTCTGGAAACACCATATATTTT. Amino acids: CASREGVSGNTIYF.